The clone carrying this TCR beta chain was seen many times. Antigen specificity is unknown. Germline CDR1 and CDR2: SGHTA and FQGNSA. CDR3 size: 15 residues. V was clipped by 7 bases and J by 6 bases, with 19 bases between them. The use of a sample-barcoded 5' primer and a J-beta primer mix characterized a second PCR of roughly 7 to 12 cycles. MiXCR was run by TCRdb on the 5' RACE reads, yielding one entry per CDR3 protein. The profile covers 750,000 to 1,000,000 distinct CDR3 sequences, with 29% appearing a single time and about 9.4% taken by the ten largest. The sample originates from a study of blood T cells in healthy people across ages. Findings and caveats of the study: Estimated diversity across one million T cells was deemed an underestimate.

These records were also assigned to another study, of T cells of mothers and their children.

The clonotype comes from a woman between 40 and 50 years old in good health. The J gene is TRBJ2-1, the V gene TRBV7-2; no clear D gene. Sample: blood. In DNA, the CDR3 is TGTGCCAGCACCATAGGGCAGGTTCGAGGCAATGAGCAGTTCTTC. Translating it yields CASTIGQVRGNEQFF. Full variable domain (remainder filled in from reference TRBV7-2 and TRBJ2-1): GAGVSQSPSNKVTEKGKDVELRCDPISGHTALYWYRQSLGQGLEFLIYFQGNSAPDKSGLPSDRFSAERTGGSVSTLTIQRTQQEDSAVYLCASTIGQVRGNEQFFGPGTRLTVL.